This TCR beta chain was sequenced during a study of blood T cell repertoires in COVID-19. Study information: Researchers got acute and convalescent COVID-19 samples from the United States, Italy and Spain. The cDNA or gDNA used as material had been derived from T cells, B-cell-depleted T cells, or PBMCs.

Original processing methods: How many nucleated cells were present was estimated from reference gene primer amplification. The data were produced by immunoSEQ multiplex PCR, yet TCRdb's version contains in-frame clones alone and is incomplete. The D gene and trimming were derived from the DNA, and the V and J assignments and clone size from that table. The table has roughly 500,000 clones, 89% seen once. V lost 7 bases and J lost 0, with 11 bases in between. Per germline, CDR1 SGHRS and CDR2 YFSETQ. The CDR3 is made up of 15 amino acids. Seattle patients were enrolled during active infection and followed longitudinally.

The source material was peripheral blood. The receptor's source is a man aged 18 to 30 with COVID-19, enrolled during active disease. The V and J genes are TRBV5-1 and TRBJ2-6; D gene uncertain. The CDR3 region is CASGETISGANVLTF. The DNA for the CDR3 is TGCGCCAGCGGCGAGACAATCTCTGGGGCCAACGTCCTGACTTTC.